These 32 T cell receptor beta chains originate from one sample sequenced in a study of early T cells in non-severe SARS-CoV-2 infection. From the 5' RACE reads, TCRdb called clonotypes with MiXCR, one entry per CDR3 protein. The data hold 42,000 or so distinct CDR3 sequences, with 11% observed a single time. Sample: whole blood. The source is an adult who was a healthcare worker with PCR-confirmed SARS-CoV-2 infection or an uninfected control (not recorded which).

This clonotype was recorded at least ten times. This chain links TRBV20-1 with TRBJ1-1; D remains ambiguous. V lost 5 bases, J lost 0 bases, and 13 bases lay in between. This CDR3 comprises 14 residues. Germline V gene lookup returns CDR1 DFQATT and CDR2 SNEGSKA (reference sequence). Here the CDR3 reads CSAGAASMNTEAFF. CDR3 in DNA: TGCAGTGCTGGAGCGGCCAGCATGAACACTGAAGCTTTCTTT.

The chain combines TRBV28 with TRBJ2-7, with D possibly matching TRBD2 (5 bases). Germline values: CDR1 MDHEN, CDR2 SYDVKM. The V and J ends lost 5 bases and 2 bases respectively, with 13 bases between them. The CDR3 is made up of 14 amino acids. CDR3: CASSLNGIPYEQYF. CDR3 nucleotide sequence: TGTGCCAGCAGTCTAAACGGGATCCCCTACGAGCAGTACTTC.

This clonotype appeared many times. The chain joins TRBV5-6 to TRBJ2-3; 10 bases map to TRBD1. The germline V gene has CDR1 SGHDT and CDR2 YYEEEE. This CDR3 is 16 amino acids long. The junction had 6 bases not matched to a gene; V was cut back by 0 bases and J by 5 bases. The CDR3 region is CASSLGWTGGRDTQYF. The CDR3, as DNA: TGTGCCAGCAGCTTGGGATGGACAGGGGGGCGAGATACGCAGTATTTT.

The table lists this clonotype with a few counts. The rearrangement links TRBV7-9 to TRBJ2-7, with a tentative D call TRBD2 (5 bases). CDR3 length: 15 amino acids. The V and J ends lost 0 bases and 0 bases respectively, with 9 bases between them. Germline CDR1 SEHNR, CDR2 FQNEAQ (reference sequence). CDR3 in amino acids: CASSLAGSISYEQYF. The CDR3 DNA reads TGTGCCAGCAGCTTAGCAGGGAGTATCTCCTACGAGCAGTACTTC.

This chain connects TRBV6-2 or TRBV6-3 to TRBJ2-1; D might be TRBD1 or TRBD2, each matching 6 bases. Germline values: CDR1 MNHEY, CDR2 SVGEGT. V was cut by 3 bases and J by 2 bases, with 11 bases left in between. This CDR3 region has 15 residues. The CDR3 nucleotides read TGTGCCAGCAGTTATAGGGGGACTCCCTACAATGAGCAGTTCTTC. Its translation is CASSYRGTPYNEQFF.

Details on this clonotype: An end of the junction differs from the germline gene, which may be a read error. The V call is TRBV28, the J call TRBJ1-1; no definite D call. This CDR3 is 14 amino acids long. The germline V gene has CDR1 MDHEN and CDR2 SYDVKM. This chain's CDR3 is CASSPPDLNAEAFF. As DNA, the CDR3 is TGTGCCAGCAGTCCCCCAGACTTGAACGCTGAAGCTTTCTTT.

There are many counts of this clonotype. This chain uses TRBV24-1 with TRBJ2-2, with a tentative D call TRBD1 (5 bases). CDR1 and CDR2 (germline): KGHDR, SFDVKD. V was shortened by 0 bases and J by 5 bases, with 6 bases between the two germline ends. This CDR3 has 14 amino acids. This CDR3 is CATSDLDRTGELFF. The CDR3 DNA reads as TGTGCCACCAGTGATTTGGACAGAACCGGGGAGCTGTTTTTT.

This clonotype was observed many times. V and J are TRBV11-2 and TRBJ1-1; the D is unclear. The germline CDR1 and CDR2 sequences are SGHAT and FQNNGV. Trimming stripped 1 base from V and 6 bases from J, with 9 bases between. There are 13 residues in the CDR3. For the CDR3, the DNA is TGTGCCAGCAGCTTAGGGGTCAAATCTGAAGCTTTCTTT. Amino acid sequence: CASSLGVKSEAFF.

A few counts support this clonotype. This rearrangement joins TRBV9 to TRBJ1-1; a weak D match, TRBD1 (5 bases). V was pared by 3 bases and J by 6 bases, with 9 bases between. The CDR3 totals 12 residues. Germline loops: CDR1 SGDLS, CDR2 YYNGEE. The CDR3 reads CASSASGSEAFF. CDR3 coding DNA: TGTGCCAGCAGCGCCTCAGGGTCTGAAGCTTTCTTT.

The sample holds many counts of this clonotype. The chain has TRBV27 and TRBJ1-5; unclear D gene. Germline loops: CDR1 MNHEY, CDR2 SMNVEV (reference sequence). CDR3 length equals 17 residues. Trimming removed 7 bases from V and 1 base from J, with 20 bases in between. The CDR3 region has the DNA TGTGCCAGCATTTCTTTAGGGAGTGGTGTCAGCAATCAGCCCCAGCATTTT. Translating it yields CASISLGSGVSNQPQHF.

Ten or more counts support this clonotype. The chain links TRBV18 to TRBJ1-1; the D gene is possibly TRBD1 (6 bases). The ends were cut back, 3 bases at V and 4 bases at J, with 12 bases in the middle. CDR3 length: 14 amino acids. Germline lookup yields CDR1 KGHSH and CDR2 LQKENI. CDR3 amino acids: CASSPGARGTEAFF. The CDR3 DNA sequence: TGTGCCAGCTCACCGGGGGCGCGGGGCACTGAAGCTTTCTTT.

Relative to its sample, this clonotype is medium-sized. This chain connects TRBV11-2 to TRBJ1-1; D remains ambiguous. Trimming shortened V by 0 bases and J by 4 bases, and 9 bases separated the two germline ends. Germline assignment: CDR1 SGHAT and CDR2 FQNNGV. CDR3 length: 14 residues. The CDR3 sequence is CASSLDRVSTEAFF. CDR3 nucleotides: TGTGCCAGCAGCTTAGATAGGGTGAGCACTGAAGCTTTCTTT.

In its sample, this clonotype was seen a few times. The chain recombines TRBV6-6 with TRBJ1-6, with D possibly matching TRBD1 (6 bases). CDR1 and CDR2 (germline): MNHNY, SVGAGI (reference sequence). The CDR3 extends over 15 amino acids. V dropped 7 bases and J dropped 5 bases, with 15 bases sitting between them. CDR3 nucleotide sequence: TGTGCCAGCATTCCATCCGCAGGGGATAATTCACCCCTCCACTTT. Translating gives CASIPSAGDNSPLHF.

In this sample, this clonotype turned up a few times. The genes are TRBV28 and TRBJ2-1; 11 bases are a match to TRBD2. The CDR3 is 16 amino acids. CDR1 is MDHEN and CDR2 is SYDVKM in the germline V gene. V lost 1 base to trimming and J lost 5 bases; unmatched junction nucleotides: 4. Here the CDR3 reads CASSLFLAGGNNEQFF. The CDR3, as DNA: TGTGCCAGCAGTTTATTCCTAGCGGGAGGCAACAATGAGCAGTTCTTC.

This clonotype was recorded at least ten times. The chain employs TRBV18 and TRBJ2-7; TRBD1 aligns across 11 bases. Unmatched junction bases numbered 2, after V lost 5 bases and J lost 2 bases. Germline V gives CDR1 KGHSH, CDR2 LQKENI. CDR3 length equals 14 residues. The CDR3 region has the DNA TGTGCCAGCTCAGGGACAGGGGGGACCTACGAGCAGTACTTC. Translated: CASSGTGGTYEQYF.

This clonotype was seen repeatedly, ten times or more. V and J are TRBV9 and TRBJ2-2; 10 bases are shared with TRBD2. V gave up 1 base and J gave up 8 bases; unmatched junction bases: 2. The CDR3 consists of 14 residues. The germline gives CDR1 SGDLS, CDR2 YYNGEE. As DNA, the CDR3 is TGTGCCAGCAGCGTAACGACTAGCGGGGGGGAGCTGTTTTTT. Translated: CASSVTTSGGELFF.

This clonotype was counted ten times or more. This chain links TRBV4-1 with TRBJ2-5; D is possibly TRBD1 or TRBD2 (5 bases each). V was shortened by 5 bases and J by 1 base, with 11 bases between the two germline ends. The CDR3 sequence is 14 residues long. In germline, CDR1 is MGHRA, CDR2 YSYEKL. The CDR3 here is CASSTGASQETQYF. For the CDR3, the DNA is TGCGCCAGCAGCACCGGGGCTAGCCAAGAGACCCAGTACTTC.

In the case of this clonotype: The junction departs from germline at one end; a sequencing error may be responsible. The J gene is TRBJ2-6, the V gene TRBV18; 9 positions agree with TRBD1. CDR1 and CDR2 from the germline V gene are KGHSH and LQKENI. The CDR3 is 21 amino acids. The CDR3 sequence: CASSPPVIRTGVRSGAYVLTF. In nucleotides, the CDR3 is TGTGCCAGCTCACCACCAGTAATTAGGACAGGGGTTCGATCTGGGGCCTACGTCCTGACTTTC. Filled out from reference TRBV18 and TRBJ2-6, the complete variable domain reads NAGVMQNPRHLVRRRGQEARLRCSPMKGHSHVYWYRQLPEEGLKFMVYLQKENIIDESGMPKERFSAEFPKEGPSILRIQQVVRGDSAAYFCASSPPVIRTGVRSGAYVLTFGAGSRLTVL.

Ten or more counts support this clonotype. Compared with germline, one end of the junction differs, possibly owing to a read error. V and J are TRBV7-7 and TRBJ2-2, with D possibly TRBD1 on 5 matching bases. Germline V CDR1 and CDR2: SSHAT, FNYEAQ (reference sequence). The CDR3 is 15 residues long. The CDR3, as DNA: TGTGCTAGCAGCTTAAACAGTAGGACACCCGGGGAGCTGTTTTTT. This gives the protein CASSLNSRTPGELFF.

This clonotype has a handful of counts. The chain carries TRBV30 and TRBJ2-1; 7 nucleotides agree with TRBD2. This CDR3 is 20 amino acids long. The germline V gene encodes CDR1 GTSNPN and CDR2 SVGIG (reference sequence). J lost 0 bases, V lost 2 bases, and 19 bases had no gene match. Written as DNA, the CDR3 is TGTGCCTGGAGTCCGGAGGGGACTACCGGCTCCTATTTCTCCTACAATGAGCAGTTCTTC. The encoded protein is CAWSPEGTTGSYFSYNEQFF.

This clonotype was seen ten or more times. The gene calls are TRBV2 and TRBJ1-5; tentatively, D is TRBD1 (5 bases). V lost 7 bases and J lost 4, with 14 bases in between. This CDR3 has 14 amino acids. In germline, CDR1 is SNHLY, CDR2 FYNNEI. The CDR3 region is CASKRTGLNQPQHF. In DNA, the CDR3 is TGTGCCAGCAAAAGGACGGGACTAAATCAGCCCCAGCATTTT.

This clonotype occurred many times. The chain joins TRBV2 to TRBJ1-5; a possible D gene is TRBD1 (5 bases). V gave up 4 bases and J gave up 1 base, with 5 bases separating them. Per germline, CDR1 SNHLY and CDR2 FYNNEI. CDR3 length equals 13 residues. The CDR3 coding sequence is TGTGCCAGCAGTGCAGGGAGCAATCAGCCCCAGCATTTT. Translating it yields CASSAGSNQPQHF.

This clonotype was counted only a few times. The chain couples TRBV5-6 to TRBJ2-3, with D unclear. V gave up 0 bases and J gave up 2 bases, with 7 bases separating them. The CDR3 has 14 amino acids. Germline assignment: CDR1 SGHDT and CDR2 YYEEEE. CDR3 coding DNA: TGTGCCAGCAGCTTGGAACCTGTCACAGATACGCAGTATTTT. Its protein is CASSLEPVTDTQYF.

This clonotype was seen only a few times. The chain uses TRBV29-1 and TRBJ2-5, with D possibly matching TRBD2 (5 bases). Germline V gene lookup returns CDR1 SQVTM and CDR2 ANQGSEA. V lost 4 bases and J lost 3, with 12 bases in between. The CDR3 is 13 amino acids. As DNA, the CDR3 is TGCAGCGTTGGATGGCTTAGCGAAGAGACCCAGTACTTC. Its translation: CSVGWLSEETQYF.

The sample holds a few counts of this clonotype. One junction end disagrees with the germline gene, perhaps due to a read error. CDR3 sequence: CASNEYRGIVETQYF. The CDR3 coding sequence is TGTGCCAGCAATGAATATCGGGGGATAGTGGAGACCCAGTACTTC. This chain links TRBV25-1 with TRBJ2-5, with a possible D match to TRBD2 (6 bases). The CDR3 runs 15 residues. Germline CDR1 is MGHDK and CDR2 is SYGVNS. Together with reference TRBV25-1 and TRBJ2-5, the CDR3 gives the full variable domain: EADIYQTPRYLVIGTGKKITLECSQTMGHDKMYWYQQDPGMELHLIHYSYGVNSTEKGDLSSESTVSRIRTEHFPLTLESARPSHTSQYLCASNEYRGIVETQYFGPGTRLLVL.

This clonotype was found many times. The rearrangement links TRBV19 to TRBJ2-5, with a tentative D call TRBD2 (5 bases). Trimming pared 3 bases from V and 2 bases from J, leaving 13 bases between. CDR3 length: 15 residues. Germline V gene data show CDR1 as LNHDA and CDR2 as SQIVND (reference sequence). The CDR3 is CASSMRGIGQETQYF. The DNA of the CDR3 is TGTGCCAGTAGTATGCGAGGGATTGGGCAAGAGACCCAGTACTTC.

The V call is TRBV7-2, the J call TRBJ1-2, with 8 bases matching TRBD1. V lost 3 bases, J lost 5 bases, and 8 bases stayed unmatched. The germline V gene encodes CDR1 SGHTA and CDR2 FQGNSA. The CDR3 sequence is 15 residues long. The CDR3 spells CASSFRQGRWYGYTF. CDR3 nucleotides: TGTGCCAGCAGCTTTAGACAGGGGAGGTGGTATGGCTACACCTTC.

This clonotype was seen many times. The chain is built from TRBV20-1 and TRBJ1-5; the D gene is possibly TRBD1 (6 bases). Germline CDR1 DFQATT, CDR2 SNEGSKA (reference sequence). V was cut by 3 bases and J by 5 bases, with 14 bases left in between. This CDR3 is 14 amino acids long. The CDR3 reads CSASGVTGYQPQHF. The CDR3 coding sequence is TGCAGTGCTAGTGGGGTTACAGGGTATCAGCCCCAGCATTTT.

This clonotype has a handful of counts. The gene calls are TRBV2 and TRBJ1-6; unclear D gene. Trimming took 0 bases from V and 6 from J, leaving 12 bases between them. The CDR3 runs to 16 residues. Germline V lookup: CDR1 SNHLY, CDR2 FYNNEI. CDR3 sequence reads: CASSEAPLGPNSPLHF. CDR3 DNA: TGTGCCAGCAGTGAAGCGCCCCTCGGGCCTAATTCACCCCTCCACTTT.

This clonotype was seen ten or more times. This chain uses TRBV20-1 with TRBJ1-5; the D is unclear. The CDR3 runs 16 residues. The V gene's germline CDR1 is DFQATT and CDR2 SNEGSKA (reference sequence). V lost 3 bases and J 2 bases, leaving 17 bases between the germline ends. CDR3 sequence reads: CSARGGFDMRNQPQHF. In nucleotides, the CDR3 is TGCAGTGCTAGGGGTGGCTTCGACATGCGCAATCAGCCCCAGCATTTT.

V gene TRBV6-2 or TRBV6-3 combines with J gene TRBJ2-7; TRBD2 might be the D (5 bases). Germline V CDR1 and CDR2: MNHEY, SVGEGT. This CDR3 has 16 residues. Trimming stripped 2 bases from V and 2 bases from J, with 16 bases between. The CDR3 sequence: CASSYRAPRGTYEQYF. Here the CDR3 DNA reads TGTGCCAGCAGTTACCGGGCACCGAGAGGGACCTACGAGCAGTACTTC.

This clonotype showed up many times. J is TRBJ2-7 and V is TRBV5-1; D unclear. CDR3 length equals 14 residues. Germline CDR1 SGHRS, CDR2 YFSETQ. Trimming cost V 0 bases and J 2 bases, with 9 bases left between them. CDR3 sequence (DNA): TGCGCCAGCAGCTTGGAACACCAGACCTACGAGCAGTACTTC. It codes for CASSLEHQTYEQYF.